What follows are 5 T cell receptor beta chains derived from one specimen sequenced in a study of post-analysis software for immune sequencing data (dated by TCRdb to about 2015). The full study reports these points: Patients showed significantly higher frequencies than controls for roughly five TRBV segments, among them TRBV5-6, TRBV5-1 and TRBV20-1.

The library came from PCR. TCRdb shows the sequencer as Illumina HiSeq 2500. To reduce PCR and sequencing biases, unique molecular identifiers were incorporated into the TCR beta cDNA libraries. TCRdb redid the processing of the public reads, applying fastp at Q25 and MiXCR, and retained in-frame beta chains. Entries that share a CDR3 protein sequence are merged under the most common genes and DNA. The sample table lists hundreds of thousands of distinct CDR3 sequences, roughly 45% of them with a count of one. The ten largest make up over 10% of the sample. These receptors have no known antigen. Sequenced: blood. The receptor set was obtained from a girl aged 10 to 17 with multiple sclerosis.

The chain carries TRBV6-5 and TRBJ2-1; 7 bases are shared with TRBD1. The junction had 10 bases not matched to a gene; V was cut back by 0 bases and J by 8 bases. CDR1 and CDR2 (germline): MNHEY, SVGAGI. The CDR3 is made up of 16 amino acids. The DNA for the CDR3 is TGTGCCAGCAGTTACTCGAACAGGGGTGGCTGGGATGAGCAGTTCTTC. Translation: CASSYSNRGGWDEQFF.

Here the CDR3 reads CASSLSLAKNIQYF. The CDR3 DNA follows: TGTGCCAGCAGTTTGAGCTTAGCCAAAAACATTCAGTACTTC. V and J are TRBV28 and TRBJ2-4; D uncertain. V was trimmed by 3 bases and J by 0 bases, leaving 6 bases between them. CDR3 length equals 14 residues. Germline CDR1 and CDR2: MDHEN and SYDVKM.

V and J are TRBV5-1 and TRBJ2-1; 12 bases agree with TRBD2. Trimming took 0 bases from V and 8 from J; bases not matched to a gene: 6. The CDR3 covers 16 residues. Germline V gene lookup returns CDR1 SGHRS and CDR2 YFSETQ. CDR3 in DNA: TGCGCCAGCAGCTTGGGGACTAGCGGGGTGGGACATGAGCAGTTCTTC. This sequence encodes CASSLGTSGVGHEQFF. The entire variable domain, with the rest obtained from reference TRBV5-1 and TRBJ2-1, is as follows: KAGVTQTPRYLIKTRGQQVTLSCSPISGHRSVSWYQQTPGQGLQFLFEYFSETQRNKGNFPGRFSGRQFSNSRSEMNVSTLELGDSALYLCASSLGTSGVGHEQFFGPGTRLTVL.

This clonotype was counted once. The CDR3 bases are TGCGCCAGCATGGAAAGCGGGAGCCCAGATACGCAGTATTTT. The encoded protein is CASMESGSPDTQYF. This chain uses TRBV5-1 with TRBJ2-3; 8 nucleotides match TRBD2. In germline, CDR1 is SGHRS, CDR2 YFSETQ. This CDR3 has 14 residues. After removal of 6 bases from V and 4 bases from J, the junction contained 7 bases not matched to a gene.

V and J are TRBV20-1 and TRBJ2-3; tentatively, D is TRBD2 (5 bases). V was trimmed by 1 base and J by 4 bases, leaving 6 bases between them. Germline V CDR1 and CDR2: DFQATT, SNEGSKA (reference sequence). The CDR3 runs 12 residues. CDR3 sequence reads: CSARVRADTQYF. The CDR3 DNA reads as TGCAGTGCTAGAGTGAGGGCAGATACGCAGTATTTT.